These T cell receptor beta chains were read from a single sample in a study of blood T cell repertoires in COVID-19. Clones were read by immunoSEQ multiplex PCR, and TCRdb kept only the in-frame ones, dropping some. The data show about 190,000 clones, 70% to 80% seen once. The sequenced material came from peripheral blood. The receptors originated from a man in his fifties who had recovered from COVID-19. Each CDR3 is given with its conserved first and last residue. A D gene is named only where the DNA matches it firmly. Expanded clones are given a class, and other clones once, few, many or no size at all.

v_call: TRBV4-1; j_call: TRBJ2-5; clone_size: -; d_call: TRBD2; cdr3_aa: CASSQGGSGRLETQYF; cdr3_nt: TGCGCCAGCAGCCAAGGGGGTAGCGGGAGGTTAGAGACCCAGTACTTC
v_call: TRBV10-1; j_call: TRBJ2-1; clone_size: -; d_call: TRBD2; cdr3_aa: CASSDSSGQYNEQFF; cdr3_nt: TGCGCCAGCAGTGACTCTAGCGGCCAATACAATGAGCAGTTCTTC
v_call: TRBV6-5; j_call: TRBJ2-3; clone_size: -; d_call: TRBD2; cdr3_aa: CASSYSKTSGSGTQYF; cdr3_nt: TGTGCCAGCAGTTACTCGAAGACTAGCGGGAGTGGTACGCAGTATTTT
v_call: TRBV9; j_call: TRBJ2-1; clone_size: -; d_call: TRBD2; cdr3_aa: CASSVLAGTYNEQFF; cdr3_nt: TGTGCCAGCAGCGTTTTAGCGGGAACATACAATGAGCAGTTCTTC
v_call: TRBV18; j_call: TRBJ1-2; clone_size: -; d_call: -; cdr3_aa: CASSPQPGGPGGYTF; cdr3_nt: TGTGCCAGCTCACCACAACCCGGGGGGCCGGGTGGCTACACCTTC
v_call: TRBV6-6; j_call: TRBJ2-7; clone_size: -; d_call: -; cdr3_aa: CASSQDYSYEQYF; cdr3_nt: TGTGCCAGCAGTCAGGACTACTCCTACGAGCAGTACTTC
v_call: TRBV15; j_call: TRBJ2-3; clone_size: -; d_call: -; cdr3_aa: CATSRDIGAGDTGTDTQYF; cdr3_nt: TGTGCCACCAGCAGAGATATTGGAGCTGGGGACACTGGCACAGATACGCAGTATTTT
v_call: TRBV6-5; j_call: TRBJ1-1; clone_size: once; d_call: TRBD1; cdr3_aa: CASIRTGNTEAFF; cdr3_nt: TGTGCCAGCATTAGGACAGGGAACACTGAAGCTTTCTTT
v_call: TRBV19; j_call: TRBJ2-7; clone_size: -; d_call: -; cdr3_aa: CASSRNRDYEQYF; cdr3_nt: TGTGCCAGTAGTAGAAATAGAGACTACGAGCAGTACTTC
v_call: TRBV12-5; j_call: TRBJ2-1; clone_size: -; d_call: -; cdr3_aa: CASGLESGTWARQFF; cdr3_nt: TGTGCTAGTGGTTTGGAATCCGGGACATGGGCTAGACAGTTCTTC
v_call: TRBV24-1; j_call: TRBJ2-3; clone_size: -; d_call: -; cdr3_aa: CATSDPKTMDTQYF; cdr3_nt: TGTGCCACCAGTGACCCTAAAACGATGGATACGCAGTATTTT
v_call: TRBV19; j_call: TRBJ1-4; clone_size: -; d_call: -; cdr3_aa: CASSIREGPMFF; cdr3_nt: TGTGCCAGTAGTATTCGCGAGGGCCCGATGTTTTTT
v_call: TRBV5-1; j_call: TRBJ2-7; clone_size: once; d_call: -; cdr3_aa: CASSLGRNYEQYF; cdr3_nt: TGCGCCAGCTCCTTGGGCAGGAACTACGAGCAGTACTTC
v_call: TRBV4-1; j_call: TRBJ2-7; clone_size: -; d_call: TRBD2; cdr3_aa: CASSQDWRLAGPAYEQYF; cdr3_nt: TGCGCCAGCAGCCAAGATTGGCGCCTAGCGGGACCAGCCTACGAGCAGTACTTC
v_call: TRBV6-1; j_call: TRBJ2-6; clone_size: -; d_call: TRBD2; cdr3_aa: CASSESVFRRGSSGANVLTF; cdr3_nt: TGTGCCAGCAGTGAATCAGTATTCAGGCGGGGGAGCTCTGGGGCCAACGTCCTGACTTTC
v_call: TRBV25-1; j_call: TRBJ2-2; clone_size: -; d_call: TRBD2; cdr3_aa: CASSEILTSVDTGELFF; cdr3_nt: TGTGCCAGCAGTGAGATTCTGACTAGCGTTGACACCGGGGAGCTGTTTTTT
v_call: TRBV5-1; j_call: TRBJ2-7; clone_size: -; d_call: TRBD1; cdr3_aa: CASSSWDRAYEQYF; cdr3_nt: TGCGCCAGCAGCTCGTGGGACAGGGCCTACGAGCAGTACTTC
v_call: TRBV19; j_call: TRBJ1-1; clone_size: -; d_call: TRBD1; cdr3_aa: CASSHRGYTEAFF; cdr3_nt: TGTGCCAGTAGCCACAGGGGTTACACTGAAGCTTTCTTT
v_call: TRBV30; j_call: TRBJ2-2; clone_size: -; d_call: -; cdr3_aa: CAWSVRGRGVITGELFF; cdr3_nt: TGTGCCTGGAGTGTACGTGGCAGGGGAGTTATCACCGGGGAGCTGTTTTTT
v_call: TRBV2; j_call: TRBJ1-1; clone_size: many; d_call: -; cdr3_aa: CASIGTSFAEAFF; cdr3_nt: TGTGCCAGCATAGGGACATCTTTTGCTGAAGCTTTCTTT
v_call: TRBV2; j_call: TRBJ2-7; clone_size: -; d_call: -; cdr3_aa: CASSLQVPLYEQYF; cdr3_nt: TGTGCCAGCAGCCTACAGGTCCCTCTCTACGAGCAGTACTTC
v_call: TRBV28; j_call: TRBJ2-3; clone_size: -; d_call: TRBD2; cdr3_aa: CASSRGLADTDTQYF; cdr3_nt: TGTGCCAGCAGTCGGGGACTAGCGGACACAGATACGCAGTATTTT
v_call: TRBV19; j_call: TRBJ2-2; clone_size: -; d_call: TRBD2; cdr3_aa: CASSIEAASGGVYTGELFF; cdr3_nt: TGTGCCAGTAGTATAGAAGCGGCTAGCGGGGGCGTCTACACCGGGGAGCTGTTTTTT
v_call: TRBV19; j_call: TRBJ1-6; clone_size: -; d_call: -; cdr3_aa: CASSIRQANSPLHF; cdr3_nt: TGTGCCAGTAGTATAAGGCAGGCAAATTCACCCCTCCACTTT
v_call: TRBV5-1; j_call: TRBJ2-7; clone_size: -; d_call: TRBD1; cdr3_aa: CASSLKGQGEYEQYF; cdr3_nt: TGCGCCAGCAGCTTAAAGGGACAGGGAGAGTACGAGCAGTACTTC
v_call: TRBV11-2; j_call: TRBJ1-2; clone_size: -; d_call: -; cdr3_aa: CASSLGPTYYGYTF; cdr3_nt: TGTGCCAGCAGCTTAGGCCCCACTTACTATGGCTACACCTTC
v_call: TRBV29-1; j_call: TRBJ2-7; clone_size: -; d_call: TRBD2; cdr3_aa: CSVEGFGGGDDEQYF; cdr3_nt: TGCAGCGTTGAAGGGTTCGGGGGGGGCGACGACGAGCAGTACTTC
v_call: TRBV30; j_call: TRBJ1-3; clone_size: -; d_call: -; cdr3_aa: CAWSFDSSGNTIYF; cdr3_nt: TGTGCCTGGAGTTTTGATAGCTCTGGAAACACCATATATTTT
v_call: TRBV7-8; j_call: TRBJ2-3; clone_size: -; d_call: TRBD2; cdr3_aa: CASGSGLRGYTDTQYF; cdr3_nt: TGTGCCAGCGGTTCAGGTTTGCGGGGGTACACAGATACGCAGTATTTT
v_call: TRBV30; j_call: TRBJ2-3; clone_size: few; d_call: -; cdr3_aa: CAWSVNYGSTDTQYF; cdr3_nt: TGTGCCTGGAGTGTAAACTACGGGAGCACAGATACGCAGTATTTT
v_call: TRBV5-1; j_call: TRBJ1-2; clone_size: -; d_call: -; cdr3_aa: CASSLDGGANYGYTF; cdr3_nt: TGCGCCAGCAGCTTGGATGGGGGGGCTAACTATGGCTACACCTTC
v_call: TRBV24-1; j_call: TRBJ2-3; clone_size: -; d_call: TRBD1; cdr3_aa: CATSDADRGLGTDTQYF; cdr3_nt: TGTGCCACCAGTGACGCAGACAGGGGATTGGGGACAGATACGCAGTATTTT
v_call: TRBV25-1; j_call: TRBJ1-6; clone_size: -; d_call: -; cdr3_aa: CASSDLQGSSPLHF; cdr3_nt: TGTGCCAGCAGTGACCTTCAGGGGAGTTCACCCCTCCACTTT
v_call: TRBV6-2/TRBV6-3; j_call: TRBJ2-3; clone_size: -; d_call: -; cdr3_aa: CASSTGFTRTDTQYF; cdr3_nt: TGTGCCAGCAGTACAGGGTTTACACGAACAGATACGCAGTATTTT
v_call: TRBV19; j_call: TRBJ2-7; clone_size: -; d_call: -; cdr3_aa: CASSITRDYEQYF; cdr3_nt: TGTGCCAGTAGTATTACGCGGGACTACGAGCAGTACTTC
v_call: TRBV11-2; j_call: TRBJ2-1; clone_size: -; d_call: -; cdr3_aa: CASSLEGRGEQFF; cdr3_nt: TGTGCCAGCAGCTTAGAGGGTCGCGGCGAGCAGTTCTTC
v_call: TRBV4-2; j_call: TRBJ2-1; clone_size: -; d_call: -; cdr3_aa: CASSPTLGSSYNEQFF; cdr3_nt: TGTGCCAGCAGCCCGACCCTGGGGAGCTCCTACAATGAGCAGTTCTTC
v_call: TRBV5-1; j_call: TRBJ1-1; clone_size: -; d_call: -; cdr3_aa: CASSTRTANTEAFF; cdr3_nt: TGCGCCAGCAGCACCAGGACAGCGAACACTGAAGCTTTCTTT
v_call: TRBV23-1; j_call: TRBJ1-5; clone_size: few; d_call: -; cdr3_aa: CASSHNRAVAANLTCQPQHF; cdr3_nt: TGCGCCAGCAGTCATAACAGGGCAGTCGCGGCAAATCTCACATGTCAGCCCCAGCATTTT
v_call: TRBV29-1; j_call: TRBJ2-1; clone_size: -; d_call: TRBD2; cdr3_aa: CSVVRGGEQFF; cdr3_nt: TGCAGCGTTGTCCGGGGGGGTGAGCAGTTCTTC
v_call: TRBV2; j_call: TRBJ2-1; clone_size: once; d_call: -; cdr3_aa: CASSSPAGAQFF; cdr3_nt: TGTGCCAGCAGCTCCCCTGCAGGGGCCCAGTTCTTC
v_call: TRBV3-1/TRBV3-2; j_call: TRBJ2-4; clone_size: -; d_call: -; cdr3_aa: CASSNSGIQYF; cdr3_nt: TGTGCCAGCAGCAACAGTGGCATTCAGTACTTC
v_call: TRBV30; j_call: TRBJ1-5; clone_size: -; d_call: -; cdr3_aa: CAWSVLQDNQPQHF; cdr3_nt: TGTGCCTGGAGTGTCTTACAAGACAATCAGCCCCAGCATTTT
v_call: TRBV2; j_call: TRBJ1-6; clone_size: -; d_call: TRBD1; cdr3_aa: CASSKSRQGVYNSPLHF; cdr3_nt: TGTGCCAGCAGCAAAAGTCGACAGGGGGTTTATAATTCACCCCTCCACTTT
v_call: TRBV19; j_call: TRBJ2-7; clone_size: -; d_call: -; cdr3_aa: CASSTPDGTPFNQYF; cdr3_nt: TGTGCCAGTAGTACCCCAGACGGGACACCCTTTAATCAGTACTTC
v_call: TRBV2; j_call: TRBJ2-3; clone_size: -; d_call: TRBD2; cdr3_aa: CASVKSGGNTDTQYF; cdr3_nt: TGTGCCAGCGTCAAGAGCGGGGGAAACACAGATACGCAGTATTTT
v_call: TRBV6-5; j_call: TRBJ1-2; clone_size: -; d_call: -; cdr3_aa: CASSYSGGSGYTF; cdr3_nt: TGTGCCAGCAGTTACTCGGGGGGTAGCGGCTACACCTTC
v_call: TRBV7-8; j_call: TRBJ2-2; clone_size: -; d_call: -; cdr3_aa: CASSSRRAGELFF; cdr3_nt: TGTGCCAGCAGCTCCAGGAGGGCCGGGGAGCTGTTTTTT
v_call: TRBV10-3; j_call: TRBJ2-1; clone_size: -; d_call: -; cdr3_aa: CAISERGGHWASGNNEQFF; cdr3_nt: TGTGCCATCAGTGAGAGGGGGGGGCATTGGGCTAGCGGAAACAATGAGCAGTTCTTC
v_call: TRBV7-2; j_call: TRBJ2-5; clone_size: once; d_call: -; cdr3_aa: CASSLNKETQYF; cdr3_nt: TGTGCCAGCAGCTTGAACAAAGAGACCCAGTACTTC
v_call: TRBV7-2; j_call: TRBJ1-4; clone_size: -; d_call: -; cdr3_aa: CASSFNSANEKLFF; cdr3_nt: TGTGCCAGCAGCTTTAATTCGGCTAATGAAAAACTGTTTTTT
v_call: TRBV11-3; j_call: TRBJ1-5; clone_size: -; d_call: -; cdr3_aa: CASSLDIRQPQHF; cdr3_nt: TGTGCCAGCAGCTTAGATATTCGTCAGCCCCAGCATTTT
v_call: TRBV28; j_call: TRBJ1-3; clone_size: -; d_call: -; cdr3_aa: CASSLLRGARGNTIYF; cdr3_nt: TGTGCCAGCAGTTTATTGCGGGGGGCGCGTGGAAACACCATATATTTT
v_call: TRBV9; j_call: TRBJ2-1; clone_size: -; d_call: TRBD2; cdr3_aa: CASSSPGGLADYNEQFF; cdr3_nt: TGTGCCAGCAGCTCCCCGGGCGGGCTAGCGGATTACAATGAGCAGTTCTTC